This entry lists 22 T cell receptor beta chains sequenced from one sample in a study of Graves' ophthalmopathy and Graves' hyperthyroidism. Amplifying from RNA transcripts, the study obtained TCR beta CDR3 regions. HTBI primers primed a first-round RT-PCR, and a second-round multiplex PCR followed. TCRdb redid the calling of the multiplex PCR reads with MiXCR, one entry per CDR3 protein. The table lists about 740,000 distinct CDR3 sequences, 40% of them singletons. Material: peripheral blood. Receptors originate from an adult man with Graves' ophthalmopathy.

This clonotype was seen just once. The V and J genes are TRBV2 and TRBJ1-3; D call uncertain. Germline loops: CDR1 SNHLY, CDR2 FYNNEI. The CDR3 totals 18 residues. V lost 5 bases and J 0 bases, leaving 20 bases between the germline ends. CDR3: CASSPRCASALSGNTIYF. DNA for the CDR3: TGTGCCAGCAGTCCCCGATGTGCTTCGGCGCTCTCTGGAAACACCATATATTTT.

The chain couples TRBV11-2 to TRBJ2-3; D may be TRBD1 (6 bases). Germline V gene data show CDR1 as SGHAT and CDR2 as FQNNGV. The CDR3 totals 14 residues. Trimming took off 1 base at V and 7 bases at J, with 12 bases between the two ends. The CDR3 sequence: CASSLGQETNTQYF. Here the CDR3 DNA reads TGTGCCAGCAGCTTAGGACAGGAAACTAATACGCAGTATTTT.

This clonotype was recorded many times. The CDR3 protein is CAISEGGVSQETQYF. CDR3 bases: TGTGCCATCAGTGAGGGCGGGGTAAGCCAAGAGACCCAGTACTTC. This sequence joins TRBV10-3 and TRBJ2-5; possibly TRBD2 for D (6 bases). This CDR3 has 15 amino acids. The V gene's germline CDR1 is ENHRY and CDR2 SYGVKD. The V end was cut by 2 bases, the J end by 1 base, with 11 bases between.

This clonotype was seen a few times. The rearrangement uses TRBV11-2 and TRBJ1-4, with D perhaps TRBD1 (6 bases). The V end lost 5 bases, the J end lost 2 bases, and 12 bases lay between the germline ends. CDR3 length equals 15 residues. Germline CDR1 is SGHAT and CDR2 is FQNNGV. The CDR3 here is CASSATGFTNEKLFF. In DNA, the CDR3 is TGTGCCAGCAGCGCAACAGGGTTCACTAATGAAAAACTGTTTTTT.

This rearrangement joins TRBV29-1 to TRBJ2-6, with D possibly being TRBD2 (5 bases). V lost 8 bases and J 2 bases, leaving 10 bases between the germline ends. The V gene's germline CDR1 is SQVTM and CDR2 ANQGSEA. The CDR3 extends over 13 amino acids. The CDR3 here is CSSEGPGANVLTF. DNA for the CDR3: TGCAGCAGTGAGGGCCCTGGGGCCAACGTCCTGACTTTC.

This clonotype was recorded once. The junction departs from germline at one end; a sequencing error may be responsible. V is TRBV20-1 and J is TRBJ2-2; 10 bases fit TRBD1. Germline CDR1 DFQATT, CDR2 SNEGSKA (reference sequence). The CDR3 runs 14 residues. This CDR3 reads CSFRGQGNTGELSW. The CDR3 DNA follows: TGCAGTTTCAGGGGACAGGGGAACACCGGGGAGCTGTCTTGG.

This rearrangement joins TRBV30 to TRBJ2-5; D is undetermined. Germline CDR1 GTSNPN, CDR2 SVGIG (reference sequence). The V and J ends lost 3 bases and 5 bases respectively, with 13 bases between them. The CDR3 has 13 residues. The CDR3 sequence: CAWSEGVRETQYF. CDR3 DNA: TGTGCCTGGAGCGAAGGTGTGCGGGAGACCCAGTACTTC.

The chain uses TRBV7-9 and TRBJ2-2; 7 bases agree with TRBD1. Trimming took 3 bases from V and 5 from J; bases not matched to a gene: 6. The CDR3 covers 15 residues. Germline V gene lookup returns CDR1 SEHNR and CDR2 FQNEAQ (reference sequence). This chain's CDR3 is CASSFRDRGTGELFF. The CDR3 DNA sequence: TGTGCCAGCAGCTTCCGGGACAGAGGAACCGGGGAGCTGTTTTTT.

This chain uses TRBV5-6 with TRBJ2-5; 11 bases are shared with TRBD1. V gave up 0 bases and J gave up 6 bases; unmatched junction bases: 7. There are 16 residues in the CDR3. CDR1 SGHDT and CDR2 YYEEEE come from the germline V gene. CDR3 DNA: TGTGCCAGCAGCTTGGTAGGGGACAGGGGGAGGAAGACCCAGTACTTC. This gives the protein CASSLVGDRGRKTQYF. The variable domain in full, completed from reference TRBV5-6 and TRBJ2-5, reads DAGVTQSPTHLIKTRGQQVTLRCSPKSGHDTVSWYQQALGQGPQFIFQYYEEEERQRGNFPDRFSGHQFPNYSSELNVNALLLGDSALYLCASSLVGDRGRKTQYFGPGTRLLVL.

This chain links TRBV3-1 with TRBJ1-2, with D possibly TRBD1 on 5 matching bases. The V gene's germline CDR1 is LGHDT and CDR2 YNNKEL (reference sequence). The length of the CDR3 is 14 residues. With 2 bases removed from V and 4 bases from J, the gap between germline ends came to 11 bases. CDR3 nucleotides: TGTGCCAGCAGCCAACAGGGCATGGGCTATGGCTACACCTTC. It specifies CASSQQGMGYGYTF.

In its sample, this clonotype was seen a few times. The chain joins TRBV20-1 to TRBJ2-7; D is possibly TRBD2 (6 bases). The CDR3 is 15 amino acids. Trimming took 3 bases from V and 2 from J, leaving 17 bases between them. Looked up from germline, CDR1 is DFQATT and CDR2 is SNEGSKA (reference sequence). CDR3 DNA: TGCAGTGCTAGCAACGGAAATAGCGGAACCTACGAGCAGTACTTC. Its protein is CSASNGNSGTYEQYF.

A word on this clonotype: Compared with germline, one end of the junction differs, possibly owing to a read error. In DNA, the CDR3 is TGTGCCAGCAGCGTAGCGGGAGATGGGACCGGGGAGCTGTTTTTT. Translating gives CASSVAGDGTGELFF. This chain connects TRBV7-9 to TRBJ2-2; 9 bases map to TRBD2. This CDR3 is built from 15 residues. The germline CDR1 and CDR2 sequences are SEHNR and FQNEAQ (reference sequence).

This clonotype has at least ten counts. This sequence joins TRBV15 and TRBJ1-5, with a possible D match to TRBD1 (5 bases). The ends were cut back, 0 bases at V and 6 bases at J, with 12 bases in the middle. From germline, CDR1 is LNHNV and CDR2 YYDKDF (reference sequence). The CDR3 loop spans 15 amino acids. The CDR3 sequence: CATSRDLQGTQPQHF. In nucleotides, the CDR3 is TGTGCCACCAGCAGAGACCTCCAGGGTACTCAGCCCCAGCATTTT.

CDR3 protein: CASSIGDRGFEQYF. The CDR3 DNA sequence: TGTGCCAGTAGTATTGGAGACAGGGGGTTCGAGCAGTACTTC. The chain joins TRBV19 to TRBJ2-7; 9 bases fit TRBD1. V was pared by 3 bases and J by 6 bases, with 6 bases of the junction left unmatched. The CDR3 contains 14 residues. The V gene's germline CDR1 is LNHDA and CDR2 SQIVND (reference sequence).

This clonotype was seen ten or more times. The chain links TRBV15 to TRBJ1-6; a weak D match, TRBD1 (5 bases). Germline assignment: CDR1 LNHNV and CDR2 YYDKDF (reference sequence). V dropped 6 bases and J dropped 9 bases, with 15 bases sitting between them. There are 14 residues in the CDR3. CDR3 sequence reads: CATSPGQGGSPLHF. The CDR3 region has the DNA TGTGCCACCAGTCCAGGGCAGGGCGGTTCACCCCTCCACTTT.

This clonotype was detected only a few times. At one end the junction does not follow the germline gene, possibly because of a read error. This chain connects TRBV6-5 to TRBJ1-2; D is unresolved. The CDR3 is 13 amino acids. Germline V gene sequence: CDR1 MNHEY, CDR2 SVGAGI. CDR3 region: CASSDSPSRGYTF. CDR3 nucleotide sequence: TGTGCCAGCAGTGACTCCCCGTCCCGGGGCTACACCTTC.

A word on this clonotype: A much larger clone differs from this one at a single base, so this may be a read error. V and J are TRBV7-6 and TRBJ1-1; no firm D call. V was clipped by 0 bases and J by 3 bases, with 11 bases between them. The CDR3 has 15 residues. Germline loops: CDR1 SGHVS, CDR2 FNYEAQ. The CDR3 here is CASSLANRPHTEAFF. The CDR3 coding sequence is TGTGCCAGCAGCTTAGCGAATCGTCCCCACACTGAAGCTTTCTTT.

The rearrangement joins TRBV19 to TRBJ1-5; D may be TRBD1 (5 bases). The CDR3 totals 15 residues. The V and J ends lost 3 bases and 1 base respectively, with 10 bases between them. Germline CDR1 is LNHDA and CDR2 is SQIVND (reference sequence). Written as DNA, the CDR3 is TGTGCCAGTAGTATCTGGGGGGAAAGCAATCAGCCCCAGCATTTT. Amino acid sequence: CASSIWGESNQPQHF.

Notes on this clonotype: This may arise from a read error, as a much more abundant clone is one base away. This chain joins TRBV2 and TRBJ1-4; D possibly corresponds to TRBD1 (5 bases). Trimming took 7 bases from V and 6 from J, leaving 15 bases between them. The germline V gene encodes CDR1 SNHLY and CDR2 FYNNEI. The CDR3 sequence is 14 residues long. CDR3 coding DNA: TGTGCCAGCAATGTGCAGAGGGGAGATGAAAAACTGTTTTTT. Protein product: CASNVQRGDEKLFF.

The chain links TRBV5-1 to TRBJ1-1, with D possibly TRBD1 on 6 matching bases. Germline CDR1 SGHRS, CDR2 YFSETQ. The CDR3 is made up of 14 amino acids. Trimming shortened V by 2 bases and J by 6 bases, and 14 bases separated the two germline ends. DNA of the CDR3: TGCGCCAGCAGCTTACTCCAGGGGCAGGCTGAAGCTTTCTTT. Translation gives CASSLLQGQAEAFF.

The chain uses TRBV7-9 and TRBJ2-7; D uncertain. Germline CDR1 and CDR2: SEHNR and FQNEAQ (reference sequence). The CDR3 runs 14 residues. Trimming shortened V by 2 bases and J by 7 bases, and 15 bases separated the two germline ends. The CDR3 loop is CASSLTRQMREQYF. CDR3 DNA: TGTGCCAGCAGCTTAACTCGGCAAATGAGGGAGCAGTACTTC.

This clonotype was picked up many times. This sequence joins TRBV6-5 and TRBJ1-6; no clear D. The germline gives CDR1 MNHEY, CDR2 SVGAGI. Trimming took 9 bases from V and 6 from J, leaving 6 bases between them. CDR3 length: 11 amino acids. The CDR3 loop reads CASMRNSPLHF. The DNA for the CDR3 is TGTGCCAGTATGCGTAATTCACCCCTCCACTTT.